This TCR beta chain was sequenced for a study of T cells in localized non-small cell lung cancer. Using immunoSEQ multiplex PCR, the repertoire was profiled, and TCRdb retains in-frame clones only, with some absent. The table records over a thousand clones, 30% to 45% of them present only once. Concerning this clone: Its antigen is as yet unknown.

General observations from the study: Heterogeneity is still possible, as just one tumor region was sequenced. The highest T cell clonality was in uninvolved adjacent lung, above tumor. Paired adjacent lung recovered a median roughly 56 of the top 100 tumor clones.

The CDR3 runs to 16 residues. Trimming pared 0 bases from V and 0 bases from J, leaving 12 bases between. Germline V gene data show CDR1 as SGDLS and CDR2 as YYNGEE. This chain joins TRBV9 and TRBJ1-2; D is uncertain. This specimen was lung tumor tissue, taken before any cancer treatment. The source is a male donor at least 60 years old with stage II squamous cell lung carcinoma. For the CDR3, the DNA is TGTGCCAGCAGCGTAGATTGGTCAGACTCTAACTATGGCTACACCTTC. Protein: CASSVDWSDSNYGYTF.